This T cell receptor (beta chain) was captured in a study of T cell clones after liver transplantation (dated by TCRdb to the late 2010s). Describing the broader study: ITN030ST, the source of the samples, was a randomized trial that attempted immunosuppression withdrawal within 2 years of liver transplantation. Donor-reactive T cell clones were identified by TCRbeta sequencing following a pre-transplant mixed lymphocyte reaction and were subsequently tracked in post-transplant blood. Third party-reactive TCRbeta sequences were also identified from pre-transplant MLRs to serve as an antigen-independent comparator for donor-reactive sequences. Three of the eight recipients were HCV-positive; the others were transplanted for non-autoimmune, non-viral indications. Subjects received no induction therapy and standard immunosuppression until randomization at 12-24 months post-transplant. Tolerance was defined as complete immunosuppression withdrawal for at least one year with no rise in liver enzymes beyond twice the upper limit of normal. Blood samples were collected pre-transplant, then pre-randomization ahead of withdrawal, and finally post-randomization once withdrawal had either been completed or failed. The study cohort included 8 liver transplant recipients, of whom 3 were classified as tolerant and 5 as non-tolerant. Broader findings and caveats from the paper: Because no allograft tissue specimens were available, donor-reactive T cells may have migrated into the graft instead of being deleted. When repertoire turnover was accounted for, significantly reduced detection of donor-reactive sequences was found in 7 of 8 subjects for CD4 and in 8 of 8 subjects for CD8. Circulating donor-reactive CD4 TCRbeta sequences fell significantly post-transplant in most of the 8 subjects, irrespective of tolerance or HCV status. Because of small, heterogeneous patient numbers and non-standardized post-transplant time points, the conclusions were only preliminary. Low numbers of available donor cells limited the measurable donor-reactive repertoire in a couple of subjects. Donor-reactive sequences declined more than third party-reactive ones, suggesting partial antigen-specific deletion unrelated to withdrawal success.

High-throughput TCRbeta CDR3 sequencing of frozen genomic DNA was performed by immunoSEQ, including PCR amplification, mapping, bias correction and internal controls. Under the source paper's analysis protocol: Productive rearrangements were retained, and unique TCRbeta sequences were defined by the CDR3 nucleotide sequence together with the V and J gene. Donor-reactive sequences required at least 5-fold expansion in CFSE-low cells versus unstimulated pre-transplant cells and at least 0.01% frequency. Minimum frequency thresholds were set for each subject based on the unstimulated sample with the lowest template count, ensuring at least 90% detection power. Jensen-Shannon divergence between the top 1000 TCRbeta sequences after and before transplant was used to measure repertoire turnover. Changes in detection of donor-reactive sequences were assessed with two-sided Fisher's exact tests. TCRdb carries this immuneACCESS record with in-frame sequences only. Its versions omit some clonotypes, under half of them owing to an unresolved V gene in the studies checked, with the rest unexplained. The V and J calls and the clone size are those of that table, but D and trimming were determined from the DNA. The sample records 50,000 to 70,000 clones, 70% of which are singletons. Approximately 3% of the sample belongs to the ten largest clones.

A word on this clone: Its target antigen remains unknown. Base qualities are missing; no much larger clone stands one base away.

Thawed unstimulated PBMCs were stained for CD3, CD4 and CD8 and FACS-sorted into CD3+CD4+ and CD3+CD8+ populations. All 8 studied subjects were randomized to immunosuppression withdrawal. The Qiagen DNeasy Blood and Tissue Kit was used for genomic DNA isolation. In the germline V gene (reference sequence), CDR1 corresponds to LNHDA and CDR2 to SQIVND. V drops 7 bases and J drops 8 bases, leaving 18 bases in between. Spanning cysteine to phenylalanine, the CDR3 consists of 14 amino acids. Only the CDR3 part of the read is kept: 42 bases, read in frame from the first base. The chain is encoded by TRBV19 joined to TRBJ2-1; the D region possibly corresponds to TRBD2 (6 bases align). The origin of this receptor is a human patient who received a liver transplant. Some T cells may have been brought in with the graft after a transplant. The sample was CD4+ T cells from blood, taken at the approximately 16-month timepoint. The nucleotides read TGTGCCAGTACGGGACTTAGCTTCGGGGATGAGCAGTTCTTC. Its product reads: CASTGLSFGDEQFF.